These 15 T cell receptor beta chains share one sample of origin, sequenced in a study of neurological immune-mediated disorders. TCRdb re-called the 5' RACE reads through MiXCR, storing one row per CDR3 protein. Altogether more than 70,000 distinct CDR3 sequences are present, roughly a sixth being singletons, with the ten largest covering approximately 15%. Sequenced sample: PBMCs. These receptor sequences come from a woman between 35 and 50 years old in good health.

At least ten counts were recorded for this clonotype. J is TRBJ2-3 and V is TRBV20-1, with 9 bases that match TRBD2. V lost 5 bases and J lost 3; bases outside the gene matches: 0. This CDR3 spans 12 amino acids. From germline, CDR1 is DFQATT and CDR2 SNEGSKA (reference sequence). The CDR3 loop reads CSAGLATDTQYF. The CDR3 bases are TGCAGTGCTGGACTAGCGACAGATACGCAGTATTTT.

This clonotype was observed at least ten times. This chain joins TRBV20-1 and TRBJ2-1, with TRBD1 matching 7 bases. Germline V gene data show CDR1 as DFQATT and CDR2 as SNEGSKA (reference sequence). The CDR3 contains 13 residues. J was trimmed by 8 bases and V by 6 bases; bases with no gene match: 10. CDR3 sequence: CSADRTGQDEQFF. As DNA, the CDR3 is TGCAGTGCGGACCGGACAGGTCAGGATGAGCAGTTCTTC.

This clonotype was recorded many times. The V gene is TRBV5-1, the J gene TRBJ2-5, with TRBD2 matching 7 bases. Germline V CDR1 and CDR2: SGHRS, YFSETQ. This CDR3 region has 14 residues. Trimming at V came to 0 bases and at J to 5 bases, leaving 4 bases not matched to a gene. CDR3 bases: TGCGCCAGCAGCTTGGCCGGGACTACGGAGACCCAGTACTTC. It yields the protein CASSLAGTTETQYF.

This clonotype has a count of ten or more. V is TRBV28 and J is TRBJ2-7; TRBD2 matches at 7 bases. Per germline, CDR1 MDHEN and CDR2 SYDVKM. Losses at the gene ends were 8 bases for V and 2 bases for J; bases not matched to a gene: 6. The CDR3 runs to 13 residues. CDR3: CASLSGATYEQYV. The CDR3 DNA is TGTGCCAGCTTGAGCGGGGCGACCTACGAGCAGTACGTC.

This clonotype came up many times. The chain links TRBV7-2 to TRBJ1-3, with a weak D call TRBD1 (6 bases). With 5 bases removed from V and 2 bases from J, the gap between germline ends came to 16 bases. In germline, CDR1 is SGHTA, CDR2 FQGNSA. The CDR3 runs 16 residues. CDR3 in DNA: TGTGCCAGCAGCCCCTCAACAGGGAACCCTGGAAACACCATATATTTT. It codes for CASSPSTGNPGNTIYF.

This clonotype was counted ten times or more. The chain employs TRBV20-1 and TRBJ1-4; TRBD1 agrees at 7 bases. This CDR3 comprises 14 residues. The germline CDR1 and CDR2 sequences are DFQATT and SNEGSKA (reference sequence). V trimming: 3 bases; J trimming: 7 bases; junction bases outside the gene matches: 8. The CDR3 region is CSASPYGTAEKLFF. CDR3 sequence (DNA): TGCAGTGCTAGCCCCTACGGGACAGCTGAAAAACTGTTTTTT.

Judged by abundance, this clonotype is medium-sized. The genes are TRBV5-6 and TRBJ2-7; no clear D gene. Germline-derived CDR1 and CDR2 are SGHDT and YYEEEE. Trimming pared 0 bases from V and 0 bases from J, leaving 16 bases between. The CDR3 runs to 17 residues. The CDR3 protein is CASSLEVGSESSYEQYF. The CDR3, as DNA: TGTGCCAGCAGCTTGGAGGTGGGCAGTGAGAGCTCCTACGAGCAGTACTTC.

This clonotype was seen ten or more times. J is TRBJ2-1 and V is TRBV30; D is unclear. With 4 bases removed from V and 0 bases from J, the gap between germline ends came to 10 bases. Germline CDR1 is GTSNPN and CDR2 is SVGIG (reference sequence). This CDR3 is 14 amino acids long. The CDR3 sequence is CAWTIFSSYNEQFF. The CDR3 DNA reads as TGTGCCTGGACCATCTTCAGCTCCTACAATGAGCAGTTCTTC.

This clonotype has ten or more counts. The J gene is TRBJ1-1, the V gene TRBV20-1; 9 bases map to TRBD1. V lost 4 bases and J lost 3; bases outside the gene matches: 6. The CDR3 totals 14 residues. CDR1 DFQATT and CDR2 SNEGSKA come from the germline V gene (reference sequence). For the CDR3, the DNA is TGCAGTGCTACGGACAGGGGTCGGTACACTGAAGCTTTCTTT. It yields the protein CSATDRGRYTEAFF.

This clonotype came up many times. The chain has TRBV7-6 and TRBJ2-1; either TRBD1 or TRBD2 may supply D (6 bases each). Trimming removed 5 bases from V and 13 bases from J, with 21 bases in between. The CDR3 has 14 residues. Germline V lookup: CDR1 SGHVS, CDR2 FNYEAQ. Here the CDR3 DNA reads TGTGCCAGCAGCCCCGAGCAACGGGGGCCCAATCAGTTCTTC. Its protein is CASSPEQRGPNQFF.

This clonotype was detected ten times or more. The CDR3 here is CASRRRTGVDYTQYF. CDR3 coding DNA: TGTGCCAGCAGGCGCAGGACAGGAGTGGACTATACGCAGTATTTT. J is TRBJ2-3 and V is TRBV5-6; 7 nucleotides align to TRBD1. The junction had 13 bases not matched to a gene; V was cut back by 5 bases and J by 7 bases. This CDR3 is 15 amino acids long. CDR1 is SGHDT, CDR2 YYEEEE, per germline.

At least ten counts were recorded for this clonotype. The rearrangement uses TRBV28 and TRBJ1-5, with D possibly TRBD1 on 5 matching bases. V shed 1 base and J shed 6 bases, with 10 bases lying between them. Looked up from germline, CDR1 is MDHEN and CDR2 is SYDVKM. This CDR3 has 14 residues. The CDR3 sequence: CASSLFGGIQPQHF. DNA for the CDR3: TGTGCCAGCAGTTTATTTGGGGGAATTCAGCCCCAGCATTTT.

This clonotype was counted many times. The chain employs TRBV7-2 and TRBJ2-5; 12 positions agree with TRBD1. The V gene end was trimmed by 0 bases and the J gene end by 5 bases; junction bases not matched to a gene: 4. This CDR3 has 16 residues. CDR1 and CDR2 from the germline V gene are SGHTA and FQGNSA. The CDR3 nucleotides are TGTGCCAGCAGCTTAGCGGGGACAGGGGGCTGGGAGACCCAGTACTTC. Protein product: CASSLAGTGGWETQYF. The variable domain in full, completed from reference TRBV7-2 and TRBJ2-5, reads GAGVSQSPSNKVTEKGKDVELRCDPISGHTALYWYRQSLGQGLEFLIYFQGNSAPDKSGLPSDRFSAERTGGSVSTLTIQRTQQEDSAVYLCASSLAGTGGWETQYFGPGTRLLVL.

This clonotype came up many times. The CDR3 sequence is CSARDLQDGYTF. CDR3 DNA sequence: TGCAGTGCTAGAGATTTACAGGATGGCTACACCTTC. The V call is TRBV20-1, the J call TRBJ1-2; D perhaps matches TRBD1 (5 bases). This CDR3 is built from 12 residues. Germline lookup yields CDR1 DFQATT and CDR2 SNEGSKA (reference sequence). V lost 0 bases to trimming and J lost 6 bases, with 8 bases between them.

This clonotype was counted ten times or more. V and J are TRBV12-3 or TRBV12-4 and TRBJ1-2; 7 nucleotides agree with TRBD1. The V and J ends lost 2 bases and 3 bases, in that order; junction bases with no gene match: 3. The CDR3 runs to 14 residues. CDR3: CASSLRGRDYGYTF. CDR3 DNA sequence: TGTGCCAGCAGTTTAAGGGGGCGAGACTATGGCTACACCTTC.